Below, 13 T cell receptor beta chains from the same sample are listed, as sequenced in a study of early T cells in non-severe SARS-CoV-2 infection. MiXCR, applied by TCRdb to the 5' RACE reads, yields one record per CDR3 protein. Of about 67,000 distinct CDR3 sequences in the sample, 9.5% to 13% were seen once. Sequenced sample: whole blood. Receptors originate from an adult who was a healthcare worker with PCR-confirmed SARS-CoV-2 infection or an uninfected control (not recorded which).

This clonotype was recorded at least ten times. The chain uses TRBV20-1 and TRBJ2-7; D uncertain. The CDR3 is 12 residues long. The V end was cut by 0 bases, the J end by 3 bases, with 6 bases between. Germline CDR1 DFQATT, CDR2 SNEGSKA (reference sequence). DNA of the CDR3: TGCAGTGCTAGAGAGAACGTCTACGAGCAGTACTTC. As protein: CSARENVYEQYF.

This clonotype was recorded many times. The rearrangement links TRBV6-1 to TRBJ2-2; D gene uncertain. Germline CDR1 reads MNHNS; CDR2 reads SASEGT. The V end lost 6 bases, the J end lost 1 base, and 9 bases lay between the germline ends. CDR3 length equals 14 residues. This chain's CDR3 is CASRDAGNTGELFF. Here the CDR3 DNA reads TGTGCCAGCAGGGACGCCGGGAACACCGGGGAGCTGTTTTTT.

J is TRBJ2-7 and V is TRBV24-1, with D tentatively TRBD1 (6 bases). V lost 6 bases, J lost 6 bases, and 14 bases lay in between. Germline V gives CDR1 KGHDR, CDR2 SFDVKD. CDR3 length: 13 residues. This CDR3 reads CATSHQGNSEQYF. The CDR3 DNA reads TGTGCCACCAGTCACCAGGGGAACTCCGAGCAGTACTTC.

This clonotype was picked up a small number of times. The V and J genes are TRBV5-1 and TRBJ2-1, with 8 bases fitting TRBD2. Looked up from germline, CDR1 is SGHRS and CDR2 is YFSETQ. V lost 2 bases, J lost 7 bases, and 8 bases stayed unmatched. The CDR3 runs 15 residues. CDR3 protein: CASSFQAGVYNEQFF. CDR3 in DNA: TGCGCCAGCAGCTTCCAAGCGGGAGTATATAATGAGCAGTTCTTC.

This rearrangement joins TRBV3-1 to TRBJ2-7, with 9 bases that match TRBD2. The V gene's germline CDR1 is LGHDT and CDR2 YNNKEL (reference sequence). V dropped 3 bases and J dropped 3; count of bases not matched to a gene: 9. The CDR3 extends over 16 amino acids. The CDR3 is CASSQGGLARSYEQYF. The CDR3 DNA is TGTGCCAGCAGCCAGGGTGGACTAGCGAGAAGCTACGAGCAGTACTTC.

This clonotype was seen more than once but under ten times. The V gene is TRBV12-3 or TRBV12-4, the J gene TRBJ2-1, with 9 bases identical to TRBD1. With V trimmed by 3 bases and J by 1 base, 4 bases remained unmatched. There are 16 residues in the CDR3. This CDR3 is CASSLLGQGSYNEQFF. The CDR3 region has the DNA TGTGCCAGCAGTTTGCTGGGACAGGGTTCCTACAATGAGCAGTTCTTC.

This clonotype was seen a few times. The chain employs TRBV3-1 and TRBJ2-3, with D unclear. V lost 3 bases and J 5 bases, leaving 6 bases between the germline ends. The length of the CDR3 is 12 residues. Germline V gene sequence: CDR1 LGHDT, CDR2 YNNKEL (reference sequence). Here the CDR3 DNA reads TGTGCCAGCAGCCACAACGTAGATACGCAGTATTTT. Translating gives CASSHNVDTQYF.

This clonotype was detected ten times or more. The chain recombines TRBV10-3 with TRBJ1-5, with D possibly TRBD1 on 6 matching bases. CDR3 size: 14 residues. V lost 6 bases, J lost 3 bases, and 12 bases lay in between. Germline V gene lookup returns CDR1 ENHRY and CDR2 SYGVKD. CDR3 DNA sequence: TGTGCCATCAGCGCTACAGGGCTCAATCAGCCCCAGCATTTT. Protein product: CAISATGLNQPQHF.

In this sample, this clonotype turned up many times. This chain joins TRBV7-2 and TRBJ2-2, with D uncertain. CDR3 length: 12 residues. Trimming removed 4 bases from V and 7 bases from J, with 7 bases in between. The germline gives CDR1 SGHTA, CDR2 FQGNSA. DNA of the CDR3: TGTGCCAGCAGCTCTCGGATCGGGGAGCTGTTTTTT. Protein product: CASSSRIGELFF.

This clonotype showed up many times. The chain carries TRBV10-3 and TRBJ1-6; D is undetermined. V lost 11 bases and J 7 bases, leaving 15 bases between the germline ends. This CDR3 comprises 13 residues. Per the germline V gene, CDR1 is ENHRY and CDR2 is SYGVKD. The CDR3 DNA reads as TGTGCCGCGGGCGCGTTAGAGAATTCACCCCTCCACTTT. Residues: CAAGALENSPLHF.

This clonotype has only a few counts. The CDR3 loop reads CASSLGQSYTDTQYF. DNA for the CDR3: TGTGCCAGCAGCTTAGGACAGAGCTATACAGATACGCAGTATTTT. The genes are TRBV7-2 and TRBJ2-3; D may be TRBD1 (5 bases). The V end was cut by 1 base, the J end by 3 bases, with 11 bases between. The CDR3 spans 15 residues. CDR1 is SGHTA, CDR2 FQGNSA, per germline.

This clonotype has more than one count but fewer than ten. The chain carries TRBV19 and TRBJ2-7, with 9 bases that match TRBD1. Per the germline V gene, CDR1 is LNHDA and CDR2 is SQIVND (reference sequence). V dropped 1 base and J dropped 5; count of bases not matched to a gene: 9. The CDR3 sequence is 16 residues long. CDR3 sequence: CASSIVGTGYFHEQYF. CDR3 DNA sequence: TGTGCCAGTAGTATAGTAGGGACAGGGTATTTCCACGAGCAGTACTTC.

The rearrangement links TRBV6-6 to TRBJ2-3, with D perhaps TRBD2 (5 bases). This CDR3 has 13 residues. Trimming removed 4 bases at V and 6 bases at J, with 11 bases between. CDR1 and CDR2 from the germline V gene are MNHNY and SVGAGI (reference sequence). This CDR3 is CASSFSERDTQYF. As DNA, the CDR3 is TGTGCCAGCAGTTTTAGCGAGAGGGATACGCAGTATTTT.